The sample holds a few counts of the clone carrying this TCR beta chain. This specimen belongs to a study of control samples from healthy donors and cancer patients. The repertoire was sequenced with immunoSEQ multiplex PCR; TCRdb's copy has only in-frame clones and lacks some. The sample records 35,000 to 55,000 clones, 70% being singletons. The germline gives CDR1 LNHDA, CDR2 SQIVND (reference sequence). Trimming removed 3 bases at V and 5 bases at J, with 7 bases between. The CDR3 contains 13 residues. The chain employs TRBV19 and TRBJ2-2; D remains unclear. Sample: formalin-fixed, paraffin-embedded tissue. The TCR was taken from a male donor with melanoma. For the CDR3, the DNA is TGTGCCAGTAGTATCAGTCAAACCGGGGAGCTGTTTTTT. It specifies CASSISQTGELFF.